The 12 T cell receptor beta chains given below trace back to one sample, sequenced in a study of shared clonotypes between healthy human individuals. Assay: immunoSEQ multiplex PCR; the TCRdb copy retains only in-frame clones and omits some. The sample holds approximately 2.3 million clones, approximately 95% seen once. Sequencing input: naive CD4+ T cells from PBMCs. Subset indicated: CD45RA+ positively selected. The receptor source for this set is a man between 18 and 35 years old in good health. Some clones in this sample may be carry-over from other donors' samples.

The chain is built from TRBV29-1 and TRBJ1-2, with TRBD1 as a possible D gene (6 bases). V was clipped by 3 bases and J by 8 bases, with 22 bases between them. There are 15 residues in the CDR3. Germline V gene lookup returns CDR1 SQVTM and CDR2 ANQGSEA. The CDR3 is CSVDSGVGGADGYTF. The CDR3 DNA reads TGCAGCGTTGATTCTGGGGTCGGGGGGGCCGACGGCTACACCTTC.

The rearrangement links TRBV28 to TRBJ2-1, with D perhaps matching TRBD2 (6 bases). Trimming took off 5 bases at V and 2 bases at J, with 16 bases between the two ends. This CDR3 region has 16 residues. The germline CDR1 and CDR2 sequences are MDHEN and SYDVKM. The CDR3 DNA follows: TGTGCCAGCAGTGCCCCCCGTCCTAGCGCCTACAATGAGCAGTTCTTC. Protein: CASSAPRPSAYNEQFF.

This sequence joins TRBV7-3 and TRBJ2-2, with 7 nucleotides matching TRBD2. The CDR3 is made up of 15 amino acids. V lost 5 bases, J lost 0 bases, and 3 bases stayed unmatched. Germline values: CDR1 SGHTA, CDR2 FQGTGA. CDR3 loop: CASSPGGSNTGELFF. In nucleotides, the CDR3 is TGTGCCAGCAGCCCCGGGGGGTCGAACACCGGGGAGCTGTTTTTT. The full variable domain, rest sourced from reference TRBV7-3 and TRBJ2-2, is GAGVSQTPSNKVTEKGKYVELRCDPISGHTALYWYRQSLGQGPEFLIYFQGTGAADDSGLPNDRFFAVRPEGSVSTLKIQRTERGDSAVYLCASSPGGSNTGELFFGEGSRLTVL.

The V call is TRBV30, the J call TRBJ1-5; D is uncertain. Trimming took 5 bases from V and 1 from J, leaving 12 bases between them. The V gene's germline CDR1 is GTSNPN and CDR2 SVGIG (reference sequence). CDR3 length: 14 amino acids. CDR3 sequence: CAWGLDGSNQPQHF. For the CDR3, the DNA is TGTGCCTGGGGGCTCGACGGAAGCAATCAGCCCCAGCATTTT.

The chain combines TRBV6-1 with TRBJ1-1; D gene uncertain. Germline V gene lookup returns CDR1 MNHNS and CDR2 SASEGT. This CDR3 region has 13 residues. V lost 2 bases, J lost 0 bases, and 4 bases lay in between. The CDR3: CASSEMLNTEAFF. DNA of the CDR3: TGTGCCAGCAGTGAAATGCTGAACACTGAAGCTTTCTTT.

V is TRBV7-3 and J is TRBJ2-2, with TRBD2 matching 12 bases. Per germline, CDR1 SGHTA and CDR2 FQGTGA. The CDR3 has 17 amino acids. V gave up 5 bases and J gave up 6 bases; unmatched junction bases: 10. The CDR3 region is CASSPPGRLAGAGELFF. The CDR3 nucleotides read TGTGCCAGCAGCCCTCCCGGGCGACTAGCGGGAGCCGGGGAGCTGTTTTTT.

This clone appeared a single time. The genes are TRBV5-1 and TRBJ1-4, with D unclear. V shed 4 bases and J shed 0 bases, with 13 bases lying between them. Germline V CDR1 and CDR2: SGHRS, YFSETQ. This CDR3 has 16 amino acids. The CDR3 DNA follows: TGCGCCAGCAGCAAAGAGGACGGATCAACTAATGAAAAACTGTTTTTT. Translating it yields CASSKEDGSTNEKLFF. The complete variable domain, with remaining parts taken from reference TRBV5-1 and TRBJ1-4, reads KAGVTQTPRYLIKTRGQQVTLSCSPISGHRSVSWYQQTPGQGLQFLFEYFSETQRNKGNFPGRFSGRQFSNSRSEMNVSTLELGDSALYLCASSKEDGSTNEKLFFGSGTQLSVL.

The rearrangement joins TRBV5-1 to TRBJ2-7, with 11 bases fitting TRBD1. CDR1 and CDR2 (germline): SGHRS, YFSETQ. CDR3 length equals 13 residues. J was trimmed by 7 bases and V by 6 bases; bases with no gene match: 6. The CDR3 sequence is CASKWTGGEEQYF. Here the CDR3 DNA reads TGCGCCAGCAAGTGGACAGGGGGCGAAGAGCAGTACTTC.

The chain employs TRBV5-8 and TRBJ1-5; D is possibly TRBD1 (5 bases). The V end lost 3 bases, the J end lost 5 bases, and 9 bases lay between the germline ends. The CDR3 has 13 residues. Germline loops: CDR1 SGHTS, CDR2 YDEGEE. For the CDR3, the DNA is TGTGCCAGCAGCTGGGGACGGGATCAGCCCCAGCATTTT. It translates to CASSWGRDQPQHF.

The CDR3 bases are TGTGCCAGCAGCCGTGGGCTATCAGAGACCCAGTACTTC. This codes for CASSRGLSETQYF. The chain is built from TRBV6-5 and TRBJ2-5; the D is unclear. Deletions cut 6 bases from V and 4 bases from J, with 12 bases between. Germline assignment: CDR1 MNHEY and CDR2 SVGAGI. The CDR3 totals 13 residues.

The DNA for the CDR3 is TGTGCCAGTAGTTTGAACAGGGTCGGTGAGGAGCAGTACTTC. This gives the protein CASSLNRVGEEQYF. The V call is TRBV19, the J call TRBJ2-7; D is possibly TRBD1 (6 bases). The V gene lost 5 bases and the J gene lost 7 bases, with 18 bases spanning the gap. The CDR3 length is 14 residues. The V gene's germline CDR1 is LNHDA and CDR2 SQIVND (reference sequence).

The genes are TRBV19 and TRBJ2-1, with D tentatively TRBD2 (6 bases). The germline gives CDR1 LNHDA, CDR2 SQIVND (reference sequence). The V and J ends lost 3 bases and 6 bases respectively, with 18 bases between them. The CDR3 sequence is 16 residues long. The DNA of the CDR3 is TGTGCCAGTAGTATGAGTCCGGGACTCAAACGCAATGAGCAGTTCTTC. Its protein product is CASSMSPGLKRNEQFF.